Each of the 8 T cell receptor beta chains below was sequenced from the same sample in a study of T cell clonality in common variable immunodeficiency. Regarding the study as a whole: Reportedly, TCR beta sequences from common variable immunodeficiency showed fewer deletions and N-nucleotide insertions.

No antigen has been identified for these receptors. The repertoire was sequenced with immunoSEQ multiplex PCR; TCRdb's copy has only in-frame clones and lacks some. This sample has around 24,000 clones, each found more than once. The sample comprised peripheral blood mononuclear cells. All receptors derive from a human donor with common variable immunodeficiency.

This clone was observed at least ten times. The read ends 3 residues shy of where the CDR3 ends; the end is completed using the germline J gene. V and J are TRBV29-1 and TRBJ2-5; a weak D match, TRBD1 (5 bases). The CDR3 length is 14 residues. Trimming shortened V by 4 bases and J by 5 bases, and 17 bases separated the two germline ends. Germline V lookup: CDR1 SQVTM, CDR2 ANQGSEA. CDR3 DNA (partial): TGCAGCGTTGGGACCCCCAATTCAGGGGAGACC. Its translation is CSVGTPNSGET. The whole CDR3 is CSVGTPNSGETQYF.

This clone appeared many times. The CDR3 end falls 3 residues outside the read, so it is completed with the germline J gene. The rearrangement joins TRBV5-1 to TRBJ2-2, with D possibly being TRBD1 (5 bases). CDR3 length: 15 amino acids. Germline CDR1 reads SGHRS; CDR2 reads YFSETQ. Trimming shortened V by 1 base and J by 6 bases, and 13 bases separated the two germline ends. CDR3 DNA, as far as it was read: TGCGCCAGCAGCTTGCAAAGCAGGGTCTCCGGGGAG. The encoded protein is CASSLQSRVSGE. The whole CDR3 sequence is CASSLQSRVSGELFF.

Points on this clone: Read sequence stops 3 residues before the CDR3 end, and the germline J gene provides the missing end. The chain uses TRBV13 and TRBJ2-7; a weak D match, TRBD1 (5 bases). This CDR3 comprises 12 residues. V was pared by 5 bases and J by 5 bases, with 10 bases between. Per the germline V gene, CDR1 is PRHDT and CDR2 is FYEKMQ (reference sequence). The CDR3 bases that were read are TGTGCCAGCAGCCCAGGGCTACACGAG. The encoded protein is CASSPGLHE. The entire CDR3 is CASSPGLHEQYF.

Comment on this clone: Sequencing ends 3 residues short of the CDR3 end; the germline J gene provides the rest. This chain connects TRBV30 to TRBJ2-3; 9 bases are shared with TRBD1. Trimming removed 1 base from V and 3 bases from J; junction bases left unmatched: 2. The CDR3 is 14 amino acids. CDR1 and CDR2 (germline): GTSNPN, SVGIG (reference sequence). The CDR3 protein is CAWSGDRATDTQYF. The sequenced part of the CDR3 DNA is TGTGCCTGGAGTGGGGACAGGGCAACAGATACG.

Concerning this clone: The CDR3 end falls 3 residues outside the read, so it is completed with the germline J gene. The chain uses TRBV7-9 and TRBJ1-2, with a weak D call TRBD1 (6 bases). Germline V gene lookup returns CDR1 SEHNR and CDR2 FQNEAQ (reference sequence). CDR3 size: 15 residues. Trimming cost V 0 bases and J 4 bases, with 12 bases left between them. The part of the CDR3 DNA that was read is TGTGCCAGCAGCTTAGCGGGGGGGCGCGGCTATGGC. Translating gives CASSLAGGRGYG. In full, the CDR3 reads CASSLAGGRGYGYTF.

As regards this clone: The read ends 3 residues shy of where the CDR3 ends; the end is completed using the germline J gene. The rearrangement uses TRBV5-1 and TRBJ2-1, with D perhaps TRBD2 (5 bases). The CDR3 extends over 14 amino acids. CDR1 and CDR2 from the germline V gene are SGHRS and YFSETQ. The germline V and J ends were trimmed by 4 bases and 4 bases, with 12 bases remaining between them. This chain's CDR3 is CASSPRADYNEQFF. Partial CDR3 DNA: TGCGCCAGCAGCCCGCGGGCCGATTACAATGAG.

This clone was observed a few times. The read terminates 3 residues ahead of where the CDR3 ends, so the germline J gene completes it. The V and J genes are TRBV29-1 and TRBJ2-5; TRBD1 aligns across 7 bases. There are 16 residues in the CDR3. Germline V gene lookup returns CDR1 SQVTM and CDR2 ANQGSEA. Unmatched junction bases numbered 10, after V lost 1 base and J lost 2 bases. CDR3 amino acids: CSVEARQGWGQETQYF. The part of the CDR3 DNA that was read is TGCAGCGTTGAAGCCCGACAGGGTTGGGGACAAGAGACC.

In this sample, this clone turned up many times. The read ends 3 residues early relative to the CDR3; the germline J gene fills the gap. This rearrangement joins TRBV20-1 to TRBJ1-2; weak D call: TRBD1 (5 bases). The V end lost 5 bases, the J end lost 2 bases, and 6 bases lay between the germline ends. This CDR3 is built from 11 residues. CDR1 is DFQATT, CDR2 SNEGSKA, per germline (reference sequence). CDR3 loop: CSARTNYGYTF. CDR3 DNA (partial): TGCAGTGCTCGGACAAACTATGGC.